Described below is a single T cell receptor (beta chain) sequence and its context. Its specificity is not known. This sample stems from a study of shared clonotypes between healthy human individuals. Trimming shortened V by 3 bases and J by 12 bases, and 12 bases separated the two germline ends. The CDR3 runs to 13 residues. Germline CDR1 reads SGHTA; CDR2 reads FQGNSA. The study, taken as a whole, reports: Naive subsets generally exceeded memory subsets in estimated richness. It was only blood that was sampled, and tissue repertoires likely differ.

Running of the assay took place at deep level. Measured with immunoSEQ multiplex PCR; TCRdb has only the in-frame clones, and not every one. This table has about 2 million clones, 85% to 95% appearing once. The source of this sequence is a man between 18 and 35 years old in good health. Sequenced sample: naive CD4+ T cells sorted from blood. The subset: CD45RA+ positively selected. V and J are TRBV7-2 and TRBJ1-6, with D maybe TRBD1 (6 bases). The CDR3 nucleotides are TGTGCCAGCAGCTTCCGCGGGGGCGGACCCCTCCACTTT. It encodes CASSFRGGGPLHF.